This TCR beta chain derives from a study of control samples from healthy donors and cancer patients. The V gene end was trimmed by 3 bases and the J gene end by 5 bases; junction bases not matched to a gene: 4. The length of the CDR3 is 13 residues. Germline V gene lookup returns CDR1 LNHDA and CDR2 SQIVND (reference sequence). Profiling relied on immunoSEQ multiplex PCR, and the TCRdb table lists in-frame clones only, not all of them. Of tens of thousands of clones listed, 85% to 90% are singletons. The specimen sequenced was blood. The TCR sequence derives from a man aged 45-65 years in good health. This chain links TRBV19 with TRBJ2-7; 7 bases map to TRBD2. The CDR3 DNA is TGTGCCAGTAGTATGGTCCGGGGGGACGAGCAGTACTTC. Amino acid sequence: CASSMVRGDEQYF.